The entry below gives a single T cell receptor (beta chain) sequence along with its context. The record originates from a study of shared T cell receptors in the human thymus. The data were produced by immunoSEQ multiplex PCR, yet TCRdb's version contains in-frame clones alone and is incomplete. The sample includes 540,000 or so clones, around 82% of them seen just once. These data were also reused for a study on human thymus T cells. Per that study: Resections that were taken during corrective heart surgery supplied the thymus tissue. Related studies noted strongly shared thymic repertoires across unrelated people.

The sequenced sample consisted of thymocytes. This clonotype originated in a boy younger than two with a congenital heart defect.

The CDR3 reads CASSLACEQYF. The CDR3 DNA sequence: TGTGCCAGCAGCTTGGCCTGCGAGCAGTACTTC. V gene TRBV5-5 combines with J gene TRBJ2-7, with D unclear. The CDR3 spans 11 residues. V lost 0 bases and J 6 bases, leaving 4 bases between the germline ends. Looked up from germline, CDR1 is SGHKS and CDR2 is YYEKEE (reference sequence).